A selection of T cell receptor beta chains follows, all from one sample in a study of blood T cell repertoires in COVID-19. The table came from immunoSEQ multiplex PCR; TCRdb's copy has only in-frame clones and leaves some out. The data show just over 650,000 clones, with around 89% seen just once and 0.2% to 0.3% held by the top ten. The sequenced material came from peripheral blood. These receptors were obtained from a woman in her late teens or twenties with acute or convalescent COVID-19. Both conserved end residues are part of each CDR3. Fields, in order: CDR3 protein, CDR3 DNA, V gene, J gene, clone size, CDR3 length, D gene. The D gene is left open where the match is weak. Only some rows state a clone size, as once, few, many or a class for expanded clones.

CASSMGGRGTEAFF	TGTGCCAGTAGTATGGGGGGTCGGGGCACTGAAGCTTTCTTT	TRBV19	TRBJ1-1	NA	14	NA
CATRDRTNTEAFF	TGTGCCACTCGAGACAGGACGAACACTGAAGCTTTCTTT	TRBV19	TRBJ1-1	NA	13	NA
CASSLAVGQPQHF	TGTGCCAGCAGCTTAGCGGTAGGACAGCCCCAGCATTTT	TRBV7-3	TRBJ1-5	NA	13	NA
CASSDLSGLSSYNEQFF	TGTGCCAGCAGTGACTTATCAGGGTTGAGCTCCTACAATGAGCAGTTCTTC	TRBV25-1	TRBJ2-1	NA	17	NA
CATSDSRSTTYEQYF	TGTGCCACCAGTGATTCCCGAAGTACTACCTACGAGCAGTACTTC	TRBV24-1	TRBJ2-7	once	15	NA
CASSVDSGGQPQHF	TGTGCCAGCAGCGTAGATTCAGGGGGGCAGCCCCAGCATTTT	TRBV9	TRBJ1-5	once	14	TRBD1
CASSFRRDRTIDEQFF	TGTGCCAGCAGTTTCCGCCGGGACAGGACCATCGATGAGCAGTTCTTC	TRBV27	TRBJ2-1	NA	16	TRBD1
CASSPGGWSNQPQHF	TGTGCCAGCAGCCCCGGAGGGTGGAGCAATCAGCCCCAGCATTTT	TRBV7-2	TRBJ1-5	NA	15	NA
CASSPETTGGYGYTF	TGTGCCAGCAGCCCCGAAACAACAGGGGGCTATGGCTACACCTTC	TRBV6-4	TRBJ1-2	NA	15	TRBD1
CASSIPSGGAWDEQFF	TGTGCCAGTAGTATCCCTAGCGGGGGGGCCTGGGATGAGCAGTTCTTC	TRBV19	TRBJ2-1	NA	16	TRBD2
CASSVYAGTGSSGNTIYF	TGTGCCAGCAGCGTTTACGCCGGGACAGGCTCCTCTGGAAACACCATATATTTT	TRBV7-6	TRBJ1-3	NA	18	TRBD1
CASSPLVEQFF	TGCGCCAGCAGTCCCCTAGTAGAGCAGTTCTTC	TRBV10-2	TRBJ2-1	NA	11	NA
CASSQVDRNQPQHF	TGCGCCAGCAGCCAAGTGGACAGGAATCAGCCCCAGCATTTT	TRBV4-3	TRBJ1-5	NA	14	TRBD1
CASSLGSGTSNYGYTF	TGTGCCAGCAGCTTAGGGTCTGGGACTTCTAACTATGGCTACACCTTC	TRBV7-2	TRBJ1-2	NA	16	NA
CASSIGMDRGEAFF	TGTGCCAGTAGTATAGGGATGGACAGGGGTGAAGCTTTCTTT	TRBV19	TRBJ1-1	NA	14	TRBD1
CASTPNRDRGTEAFF	TGTGCCAGCACGCCCAACCGGGACAGGGGTACTGAAGCTTTCTTT	TRBV2	TRBJ1-1	NA	15	TRBD1
CASSQDLRGGDSLGTEAFF	TGCGCCAGCAGCCAAGATCTTAGGGGAGGGGACTCTTTGGGCACTGAAGCTTTCTTT	TRBV4-3	TRBJ1-1	NA	19	NA
CASSETGRFATKNIQYF	TGTGCCAGTAGCGAGACAGGTCGTTTTGCGACCAAAAACATTCAGTACTTC	TRBV19	TRBJ2-4	NA	17	NA
CASRRPGQGPGELFF	TGTGCCAGTAGGAGGCCGGGACAGGGGCCCGGGGAGCTGTTTTTT	TRBV19	TRBJ2-2	NA	15	TRBD1
CASSRDGANTEAFF	TGTGCCAGCTCACGAGACGGAGCGAACACTGAAGCTTTCTTT	TRBV18	TRBJ1-1	NA	14	NA
CASSPPGQSIYGYTF	TGTGCCAGCTCACCACCGGGACAGAGCATCTATGGCTACACCTTC	TRBV18	TRBJ1-2	NA	15	TRBD1
CASSQGGVAGNTIYF	TGTGCCAGCAGCCAAGGGGGGGTTGCTGGAAACACCATATATTTT	TRBV3-1/TRBV3-2	TRBJ1-3	NA	15	NA
CASSQVTTGNYGYTF	TGCGCCAGCAGCCAAGTGACGACAGGGAACTATGGCTACACCTTC	TRBV4-3	TRBJ1-2	NA	15	TRBD1
CASSLDSYGYTF	TGCGCCAGCAGCTTGGACTCCTATGGCTACACCTTC	TRBV5-1	TRBJ1-2	NA	12	NA
CASSQAYSNQPQHF	TGTGCCAGCAGCCAAGCTTATAGCAATCAGCCCCAGCATTTT	TRBV3-1/TRBV3-2	TRBJ1-5	NA	14	NA
CATSRNRESYTF	TGTGCCACCAGCAGAAATAGGGAGAGCTACACCTTC	TRBV15	TRBJ1-2	NA	12	NA
CASSSGGKAFF	TGTGCCAGCAGCTCGGGAGGGAAAGCTTTCTTT	TRBV11-2	TRBJ1-1	NA	11	NA
CASDKSGLGPQHF	TGTGCCAGTGACAAATCCGGCCTCGGGCCCCAGCATTTT	TRBV19	TRBJ1-5	NA	13	NA